A single sample gave rise to the 23 T cell receptor beta chains below, sequenced in a study of glioma-infiltrating T cells. The iRepertoire nested amplicon-rescue multiplex PCR amplified TCR alpha and beta CDR3s from RNA. TCRdb re-called the multiplex PCR reads with MiXCR, one entry per CDR3 protein. The table shows some 22,000 distinct CDR3 sequences, with roughly 25% occurring only once. Sample: glioma tissue, nonneoplastic brain tissue, or PBMCs (not recorded which). These receptors all stem from a human donor with low-grade glioma or glioblastoma, undergoing nonglioma brain surgery, or in good health (not recorded which).

This clonotype is medium-sized by share. The chain recombines TRBV27 with TRBJ2-5, with TRBD1 as a possible D gene (5 bases). CDR3 length: 13 amino acids. V was trimmed by 6 bases and J by 0 bases, leaving 8 bases between them. Germline V lookup: CDR1 MNHEY, CDR2 SMNVEV (reference sequence). CDR3: CASSPDNQETQYF. The DNA for the CDR3 is TGTGCCAGCAGCCCGGACAACCAAGAGACCCAGTACTTC.

CDR3 in amino acids: CSAGTGLGEQYF. CDR3 nucleotide sequence: TGCAGCGCCGGGACAGGTCTCGGCGAGCAGTACTTC. The gene calls are TRBV29-1 and TRBJ2-7, with 8 bases that match TRBD1. CDR1 is SQVTM, CDR2 ANQGSEA, per germline. Trimming at V came to 7 bases and at J to 6 bases, leaving 8 bases not matched to a gene. The CDR3 covers 12 residues.

This clonotype was recorded a few times. The chain combines TRBV4-3 with TRBJ2-7; no reliable D call. Trimming shortened V by 2 bases and J by 6 bases, and 14 bases separated the two germline ends. The CDR3 loop spans 14 amino acids. Germline V gene sequence: CDR1 LGHNA, CDR2 YSLEER. The CDR3 spells CASSQHWRGFEQYF. The CDR3 DNA reads as TGCGCCAGCAGCCAACATTGGAGAGGTTTCGAGCAGTACTTC.

This clonotype was observed once. The V and J genes are TRBV27 and TRBJ1-1; D remains ambiguous. The germline V gene has CDR1 MNHEY and CDR2 SMNVEV (reference sequence). This CDR3 has 12 amino acids. Trimming stripped 9 bases from V and 7 bases from J, with 15 bases between. CDR3 nucleotides: TGTGCCAGTTTCATGGCAGAAGGTGAAGCTTTCTTT. It translates to CASFMAEGEAFF.

This clonotype is categorized as medium-sized. The V gene is TRBV25-1, the J gene TRBJ2-5; 9 bases align to TRBD2. Trimming at V came to 3 bases and at J to 4 bases, leaving 9 bases not matched to a gene. The CDR3 runs 16 residues. Germline CDR1 and CDR2: MGHDK and SYGVNS. DNA of the CDR3: TGTGCCAGCAGTGATTTTGCGGGGGGGCCTAGAGAGACCCAGTACTTC. Translating gives CASSDFAGGPRETQYF.

This chain uses TRBV11-2 with TRBJ1-1, with a possible D match to TRBD1 (6 bases). Germline V gene lookup returns CDR1 SGHAT and CDR2 FQNNGV. V lost 1 base, J lost 0 bases, and 24 bases lay in between. The CDR3 is made up of 20 amino acids. CDR3 sequence (DNA): TGTGCCAGCAGCTTAGGTGCTTTTCGGGGGGCGGAGCACATGAACACTGAAGCTTTCTTT. Residues: CASSLGAFRGAEHMNTEAFF.

This clonotype was recorded at least ten times. CDR3 nucleotides: TGTGCCAGCAGTTTAAAAACCGGGACCTCAAGAGAGACCCAGTACTTC. Translation gives CASSLKTGTSRETQYF. V and J are TRBV6-2 or TRBV6-3 and TRBJ2-5; D tentatively fits TRBD1 or TRBD2 (5 bases each). This CDR3 is 16 amino acids long. V was shortened by 4 bases and J by 4 bases, with 19 bases between the two germline ends. Germline CDR1 reads MNHEY; CDR2 reads SVGEGT.

This clonotype was recorded at least ten times. CDR3 loop: CASRDRAEQPQHF. CDR3 DNA: TGTGCCAGCAGGGACAGGGCGGAACAGCCCCAGCATTTT. The rearrangement links TRBV6-1 to TRBJ1-5; TRBD1 matches 8 bases. CDR1 is MNHNS, CDR2 SASEGT, per germline. The CDR3 has 13 residues. V was clipped by 6 bases and J by 7 bases; unmatched bases: 5.

The CDR3 reads CASSLEDRGYTF. The DNA of the CDR3 is TGTGCCAGCAGCTTAGAGGACAGAGGCTACACCTTC. The rearrangement joins TRBV11-2 to TRBJ1-2, with a tentative D call TRBD1 (6 bases). Germline assignment: CDR1 SGHAT and CDR2 FQNNGV. The V gene lost 0 bases and the J gene lost 8 bases, with 7 bases spanning the gap. This CDR3 contains 12 residues.

This clonotype was counted ten times or more. This chain uses TRBV20-1 with TRBJ2-5; either TRBD1 or TRBD2 may fit D (6 bases each). This CDR3 has 13 amino acids. Trimming took off 4 bases at V and 5 bases at J, with 14 bases between the two ends. Germline values: CDR1 DFQATT, CDR2 SNEGSKA (reference sequence). CDR3 DNA sequence: TGCAGTGCTATCTCGGGGGCCGGCGAGACCCAGTACTTC. Protein sequence: CSAISGAGETQYF.

This clonotype was observed at least ten times. This chain joins TRBV6-6 and TRBJ2-7, with 7 bases matching TRBD1. The CDR3 covers 14 residues. CDR1 is MNHNY, CDR2 SVGAGI, per germline (reference sequence). J was trimmed by 6 bases and V by 2 bases; bases with no gene match: 7. The CDR3 DNA follows: TGTGCCAGCAGTTACGGAACAGGGGTCGGCGAGCAGTACTTC. Its translation: CASSYGTGVGEQYF.

This clonotype was recorded many times. The chain joins TRBV28 to TRBJ1-2; 7 bases match TRBD1. Trimming cost V 1 base and J 5 bases; bases outside gene matches: 7. Germline V CDR1 and CDR2: MDHEN, SYDVKM. The CDR3 consists of 15 residues. CDR3 region: CASSLSKGALYGYTF. In nucleotides, the CDR3 is TGTGCCAGCAGTTTATCAAAGGGGGCGTTGTATGGCTACACCTTC.

In its sample, this clonotype was seen many times. V usage is TRBV6-6 and J usage is TRBJ2-7, with 8 bases aligning to TRBD1. The CDR3 covers 17 residues. Germline CDR1 reads MNHNY; CDR2 reads SVGAGI (reference sequence). V shed 0 bases and J 3 bases; nucleotides not matched to a gene: 10. CDR3 protein: CASSYSTGTGGLYEQYF. Here the CDR3 DNA reads TGTGCCAGCAGTTACTCGACGGGTACAGGGGGGCTCTACGAGCAGTACTTC.

This clonotype is medium-sized (0.01 to 0.1%) by share. This chain connects TRBV20-1 to TRBJ2-1; D is perhaps TRBD2 (6 bases). The CDR3 length is 13 residues. Trimming stripped 4 bases from V and 9 bases from J, with 16 bases between. Looked up from germline, CDR1 is DFQATT and CDR2 is SNEGSKA (reference sequence). The DNA for the CDR3 is TGCAGTGCTATGGGACTGCCCCGAACTGAGCAGTTCTTC. Translated, it gives CSAMGLPRTEQFF.

The chain joins TRBV7-2 to TRBJ2-7; D is possibly TRBD1 (6 bases). V lost 5 bases, J lost 7 bases, and 21 bases lay in between. The CDR3 runs to 15 residues. Looked up from germline, CDR1 is SGHTA and CDR2 is FQGNSA. The CDR3 coding sequence is TGTGCCAGCAGCGCATACACAGGGCGGTACAATGAGCAGTACTTC. Encoded protein: CASSAYTGRYNEQYF.

The V and J genes are TRBV19 and TRBJ2-7; D uncertain. The CDR3 spans 11 residues. Germline V CDR1 and CDR2: LNHDA, SQIVND (reference sequence). V shed 1 base and J shed 8 bases, with 6 bases lying between them. The CDR3 here is CASSIGVQQYF. Here the CDR3 DNA reads TGTGCCAGTAGTATAGGAGTGCAGCAGTACTTC.

This clonotype appeared a few times. The J gene is TRBJ1-3, the V gene TRBV3-1, with a weak D call TRBD1 (5 bases). CDR1 LGHDT and CDR2 YNNKEL come from the germline V gene (reference sequence). CDR3 length: 15 amino acids. Trimming took 0 bases from V and 4 from J, leaving 10 bases between them. The CDR3 protein is CASSQDSTGGNTIYF. Written as DNA, the CDR3 is TGTGCCAGCAGCCAAGATTCTACAGGCGGAAACACCATATATTTT.

This clonotype has only a few counts. This chain links TRBV12-3 or TRBV12-4 with TRBJ1-2, with a weak D call TRBD1 (6 bases). The CDR3 consists of 13 residues. Deletions cut 5 bases from V and 7 bases from J, with 14 bases between. The CDR3 DNA is TGTGCCAGCAGTCTACAGGGAAGGACTGGCTACACCTTC. As protein: CASSLQGRTGYTF.

Turning to this clonotype: With a much larger clone just one base away, this may be a read error. The chain uses TRBV20-1 and TRBJ2-3; no clear D gene. The CDR3 runs to 15 residues. V was cut by 3 bases and J by 5 bases, with 18 bases left in between. Germline-derived CDR1 and CDR2 are DFQATT and SNEGSKA (reference sequence). The DNA of the CDR3 is TGCAGTGCTAGTGAAAAGGCACCAGGCGGAGATACGCAGTATTTT. Amino acid sequence: CSASEKAPGGDTQYF.

This clonotype was found a few times. The V and J genes are TRBV12-5 and TRBJ1-1, with a tentative D call TRBD1 (5 bases). Germline CDR1 LGHNT, CDR2 FRNRAP. This CDR3 is 15 amino acids long. Trimming left V 4 bases short and J 0 bases short, with 12 bases between. CDR3 coding DNA: TGTGCTAGTGGTTACCCTATAGGGGTGAACACTGAAGCTTTCTTT. Protein sequence: CASGYPIGVNTEAFF.

J is TRBJ1-2 and V is TRBV12-3 or TRBV12-4; D is possibly TRBD1 (6 bases). The CDR3 runs to 13 residues. Trimming took off 6 bases at V and 4 bases at J, with 12 bases between the two ends. The CDR3 protein is CASSPLTGYGYTF. Here the CDR3 DNA reads TGTGCCAGCAGCCCATTGACAGGCTATGGCTACACCTTC.

There are many counts of this clonotype. This chain links TRBV28 with TRBJ1-2; D uncertain. CDR1 is MDHEN and CDR2 is SYDVKM in the germline V gene. CDR3 size: 13 residues. V shed 11 bases and J shed 0 bases, with 13 bases lying between them. CDR3 DNA: TGTGCCCTCCGGGCAGACTCTAACTATGGCTACACCTTC. Residues: CALRADSNYGYTF.

By share, this clonotype ranks as medium-sized (0.01 to 0.1%). The gene calls are TRBV6-6 and TRBJ1-2; 7 bases match TRBD1. Germline lookup yields CDR1 MNHNY and CDR2 SVGAGI (reference sequence). Unmatched junction bases numbered 4, after V lost 0 bases and J lost 3 bases. This CDR3 spans 15 amino acids. In DNA, the CDR3 is TGTGCCAGCAGTTACTCATTCGGACAGGACTATGGCTACACCTTC. Translating gives CASSYSFGQDYGYTF.